This passage covers 14 T cell receptor beta chains from one sample sequenced in a study of beta chain features in type 1 diabetes. Expressed TCRB transcripts got sequenced, as all isolated RNA was reverse transcribed. The method was immunoSEQ multiplex PCR; TCRdb's version includes in-frame clones alone and lacks a portion of them. The profile covers 200,000 to 300,000 clones, with 27% appearing a single time and 3% to 4% taken by the ten largest. Sequencing input: central memory CD4+ T cells from blood. These receptors were collected from a young man in good health.

The chain is built from TRBV5-1 and TRBJ2-3; either TRBD1 or TRBD2 may fit D (5 bases each). The length of the CDR3 is 15 residues. The germline CDR1 and CDR2 sequences are SGHRS and YFSETQ. V was clipped by 2 bases and J by 2 bases, with 12 bases between them. CDR3 region: CASSFGTSYTDTQYF. The CDR3 DNA follows: TGCGCCAGCAGCTTCGGGACCTCCTACACAGATACGCAGTATTTT.

V is TRBV7-8 and J is TRBJ2-6, with 7 bases aligning to TRBD1. Germline CDR1 reads SGHVS; CDR2 reads FQNEAQ. The V and J ends lost 8 bases and 2 bases, in that order; junction bases with no gene match: 6. CDR3 length equals 15 residues. The CDR3: CASRKGGAGANVLTF. The CDR3 DNA sequence: TGTGCCAGCCGCAAAGGGGGCGCTGGGGCCAACGTCCTGACTTTC.

Points on this clone: Other DNA sequences in the sample encode the same CDR3. This chain uses TRBV5-1 with TRBJ2-7; D is perhaps TRBD2 (5 bases). CDR1 and CDR2 from the germline V gene are SGHRS and YFSETQ. The length of the CDR3 is 11 residues. V lost 7 bases, J lost 3 bases, and 8 bases lay in between. The CDR3 sequence: CASSGDYEQYF. In nucleotides, the CDR3 is TGCGCCAGCTCCGGGGACTACGAGCAGTACTTC.

The CDR3 DNA reads TGTGCCATCAGCCGAACTTCGGACAGAAACATTCAGTACTTC. Translated, it gives CAISRTSDRNIQYF. The chain recombines TRBV10-3 with TRBJ2-4, with D possibly being TRBD1 (6 bases). The CDR3 covers 14 residues. In germline, CDR1 is ENHRY, CDR2 SYGVKD. Trimming stripped 6 bases from V and 6 bases from J, with 15 bases between.

V is TRBV15 and J is TRBJ2-2; D not resolved. CDR3 length equals 15 residues. The V end lost 2 bases, the J end lost 4 bases, and 11 bases lay between the germline ends. Germline V CDR1 and CDR2: LNHNV, YYDKDF (reference sequence). Here the CDR3 DNA reads TGTGCCACCAGCAGATCAGAGTATGGCACCGGGGAGCTGTTTTTT. Its translation is CATSRSEYGTGELFF.

The J gene is TRBJ1-6, the V gene TRBV6-1; a possible D gene is TRBD1 (6 bases). Germline CDR1 is MNHNS and CDR2 is SASEGT. This CDR3 contains 15 residues. V was trimmed by 6 bases and J by 3 bases, leaving 12 bases between them. For the CDR3, the DNA is TGTGCCAGCAGGATACAGGGTAGCTATAATTCACCCCTCCACTTT. The encoded protein is CASRIQGSYNSPLHF.

A word on this clone: With a much larger clone just one base away, this may be a read error. V is TRBV18 and J is TRBJ2-7; tentatively, D is TRBD1 (6 bases). V was pared by 0 bases and J by 3 bases, with 18 bases between. Germline CDR1 KGHSH, CDR2 LQKENI. The CDR3 consists of 17 residues. CDR3: CASSPPRAGQRLYEQYF. The CDR3 DNA reads TGTGCCAGCTCACCACCGAGGGCAGGACAGAGGCTCTACGAGCAGTACTTC.

This sequence joins TRBV5-1 and TRBJ1-1; maybe TRBD1 (6 bases). CDR1 is SGHRS and CDR2 is YFSETQ in the germline V gene. V lost 4 bases and J lost 3, with 16 bases in between. CDR3 size: 15 residues. The CDR3 nucleotides read TGCGCCAGCAGCCCCCGCGTAGGGGGAGACACTGAAGCTTTCTTT. As protein: CASSPRVGGDTEAFF.

The chain uses TRBV18 and TRBJ2-3; a weak D match, TRBD1 (6 bases). CDR3 length equals 16 residues. CDR1 KGHSH and CDR2 LQKENI come from the germline V gene. V lost 6 bases, J lost 1 base, and 17 bases lay in between. Here the CDR3 reads CASSTQVGGRTDTQYF. In DNA, the CDR3 is TGTGCCAGCTCTACACAGGTAGGGGGACGCACAGATACGCAGTATTTT.

The chain links TRBV28 to TRBJ2-1; D remains unclear. V lost 4 bases to trimming and J lost 0 bases, with 13 bases between them. CDR1 is MDHEN, CDR2 SYDVKM, per germline. This CDR3 is 16 amino acids long. The CDR3 sequence: CASSSKLPYSYNEQFF. Here the CDR3 DNA reads TGTGCCAGCAGTTCGAAACTGCCATACTCCTACAATGAGCAGTTCTTC.

This clone was recorded many times. J is TRBJ2-7 and V is TRBV28; no definite D call. This CDR3 region has 11 residues. Germline V lookup: CDR1 MDHEN, CDR2 SYDVKM. V was shortened by 4 bases and J by 3 bases, with 4 bases between the two germline ends. The DNA for the CDR3 is TGTGCCAGCAGTTACGGCTACGAGCAGTACTTC. It translates to CASSYGYEQYF.

This clone was seen repeatedly, ten times or more. V gene TRBV4-3 combines with J gene TRBJ2-7; unclear D gene. The germline V and J ends were trimmed by 0 bases and 7 bases, with 7 bases remaining between them. This CDR3 comprises 12 residues. Germline V lookup: CDR1 LGHNA, CDR2 YSLEER. The CDR3 sequence: CASSQEGTEQYF. The DNA of the CDR3 is TGCGCCAGCAGCCAAGAGGGTACGGAGCAGTACTTC.

The gene calls are TRBV29-1 and TRBJ2-1, with TRBD2 identical over 9 bases. V dropped 5 bases and J dropped 2; count of bases not matched to a gene: 4. This CDR3 contains 14 residues. CDR1 and CDR2 (germline): SQVTM, ANQGSEA. CDR3 residues: CSVPLAGTYNEQFF. DNA of the CDR3: TGCAGCGTTCCTCTAGCGGGGACCTACAATGAGCAGTTCTTC.

The chain links TRBV4-2 to TRBJ2-7; unclear D gene. V lost 0 bases to trimming and J lost 0 bases, with 6 bases between them. Germline CDR1 LGHNA, CDR2 YNFKEQ. This CDR3 has 14 residues. Here the CDR3 reads CASSQELPSYEQYF. The CDR3 DNA reads TGTGCCAGCAGCCAAGAGTTGCCCTCCTACGAGCAGTACTTC.